This is a list of T cell receptor beta chains from one sample in a study of CD8 T cells in Susac syndrome. TCRdb re-derived calls from the immunoSEQ multiplex PCR reads in MiXCR, one entry per CDR3 protein. The sample contains about 200,000 distinct CDR3 sequences, 90% to 95% of which appear only once. Sequencing input: CD4+ T cells from PBMCs. Receptors were obtained from a human donor in good health. Each CDR3 is given with its conserved first and last residue. The D gene is left open where the match is weak. Size values are once, few and many counts, or a class for expanded clones, and some rows have none.

clone_size: -
cdr3_length: 13
j_call: TRBJ1-1
d_call: TRBD1
v_call: TRBV6-4
cdr3_aa: CASSDSTRGLAFF
cdr3_nt: TGTGCCAGCAGTGACTCGACCAGGGGGCTGGCTTTCTTT

clone_size: -
cdr3_length: 15
j_call: TRBJ2-3
d_call: TRBD1
v_call: TRBV6-5
cdr3_aa: CASAQSTGRTDTQYF
cdr3_nt: TGTGCCAGCGCCCAGTCGACAGGGCGCACAGATACGCAGTATTTT

clone_size: -
cdr3_length: 15
j_call: TRBJ2-7
d_call: -
v_call: TRBV25-1
cdr3_aa: CASSETVGSSYEQYF
cdr3_nt: TGTGCCAGCAGTGAAACAGTAGGTAGCTCCTACGAGCAGTACTTC

clone_size: -
cdr3_length: 15
j_call: TRBJ2-7
d_call: -
v_call: TRBV6-5
cdr3_aa: CASSYVRQGSYEQYF
cdr3_nt: TGTGCCAGCAGTTACGTTCGTCAGGGATCCTACGAGCAGTACTTC

clone_size: -
cdr3_length: 13
j_call: TRBJ1-2
d_call: -
v_call: TRBV20-1
cdr3_aa: CSASVEEGHGYTF
cdr3_nt: TGCAGTGCTAGTGTCGAGGAAGGCCATGGCTACACCTTC

clone_size: once
cdr3_length: 13
j_call: TRBJ2-1
d_call: TRBD2
v_call: TRBV6-2/TRBV6-3
cdr3_aa: CAGRLAGGYEQFF
cdr3_nt: TGTGCCGGACGACTAGCGGGGGGTTATGAGCAGTTCTTC

clone_size: -
cdr3_length: 15
j_call: TRBJ2-1
d_call: TRBD2
v_call: TRBV20-1
cdr3_aa: CSAPTSGGMYNEQFF
cdr3_nt: TGCAGTGCACCCACTAGCGGGGGTATGTACAATGAGCAGTTCTTC

clone_size: -
cdr3_length: 12
j_call: TRBJ2-2
d_call: -
v_call: TRBV29-1
cdr3_aa: CSVEDGTGELFF
cdr3_nt: TGCAGCGTTGAAGACGGCACCGGGGAGCTGTTTTTT

clone_size: -
cdr3_length: 15
j_call: TRBJ1-1
d_call: -
v_call: TRBV4-3
cdr3_aa: CASSQVGGGSTEAFF
cdr3_nt: TGCGCCAGCAGCCAAGTTGGAGGGGGGTCGACTGAAGCTTTCTTT

clone_size: once
cdr3_length: 12
j_call: TRBJ2-5
d_call: -
v_call: TRBV24-1
cdr3_aa: CATNGHQETQYF
cdr3_nt: TGTGCCACCAACGGGCACCAAGAGACCCAGTACTTC

clone_size: -
cdr3_length: 13
j_call: TRBJ2-3
d_call: -
v_call: TRBV18
cdr3_aa: CASSPLGLDTQYF
cdr3_nt: TGTGCCAGCTCACCACTGGGCCTCGATACGCAGTATTTT

clone_size: -
cdr3_length: 16
j_call: TRBJ2-4
d_call: -
v_call: TRBV4-2
cdr3_aa: CASSQGRAETKNIQYF
cdr3_nt: TGTGCCAGCAGCCAAGGGAGGGCCGAGACCAAAAACATTCAGTACTTC

clone_size: -
cdr3_length: 14
j_call: TRBJ1-5
d_call: -
v_call: TRBV18
cdr3_aa: CASSAARNYQPQHF
cdr3_nt: TGTGCCAGCTCTGCAGCCAGAAACTACCAGCCCCAGCATTTT

clone_size: -
cdr3_length: 14
j_call: TRBJ1-5
d_call: TRBD1
v_call: TRBV5-1
cdr3_aa: CASSRTGGDQPQHF
cdr3_nt: TGCGCCAGCAGCCGGACAGGGGGCGATCAGCCCCAGCATTTT

clone_size: -
cdr3_length: 13
j_call: TRBJ1-2
d_call: -
v_call: TRBV9
cdr3_aa: CASSRGTEAGYTF
cdr3_nt: TGTGCCAGCAGCCGGGGTACAGAAGCTGGCTACACCTTC

clone_size: once
cdr3_length: 16
j_call: TRBJ1-1
d_call: -
v_call: TRBV5-1
cdr3_aa: CASSSAKAGQPQEAFF
cdr3_nt: TGCGCCAGCAGCTCGGCCAAAGCCGGACAGCCCCAAGAAGCTTTCTTT

clone_size: -
cdr3_length: 13
j_call: TRBJ2-5
d_call: -
v_call: TRBV20-1
cdr3_aa: CSARVGRRGTLYF
cdr3_nt: TGCAGTGCTAGAGTCGGACGGAGAGGGACCCTGTACTTC

clone_size: -
cdr3_length: 13
j_call: TRBJ2-4
d_call: -
v_call: TRBV12-3/TRBV12-4
cdr3_aa: CASATSSGDIQYF
cdr3_nt: TGTGCCAGCGCGACCTCCTCAGGGGACATTCAGTACTTC

clone_size: once
cdr3_length: 15
j_call: TRBJ2-1
d_call: -
v_call: TRBV12-3/TRBV12-4
cdr3_aa: CASRSSGVLRNEQFF
cdr3_nt: TGTGCCAGCAGGTCCTCGGGTGTTTTGCGGAATGAGCAGTTCTTC

clone_size: -
cdr3_length: 13
j_call: TRBJ1-2
d_call: -
v_call: TRBV5-1
cdr3_aa: CASSSTEGYGYTF
cdr3_nt: TGCGCCAGCAGCTCCACAGAGGGCTATGGCTACACCTTC

clone_size: -
cdr3_length: 16
j_call: TRBJ2-3
d_call: TRBD2
v_call: TRBV7-2
cdr3_aa: CASSQSIRGGTHTQYF
cdr3_nt: TGTGCCAGCAGCCAATCTATACGGGGGGGGACGCATACGCAGTATTTT

clone_size: -
cdr3_length: 16
j_call: TRBJ2-5
d_call: TRBD1
v_call: TRBV7-2
cdr3_aa: CASSLDYTGGGETQYF
cdr3_nt: TGTGCCAGCAGCTTAGATTATACAGGGGGCGGAGAGACCCAGTACTTC

clone_size: -
cdr3_length: 13
j_call: TRBJ2-7
d_call: -
v_call: TRBV27
cdr3_aa: CASSSQGQYEQYF
cdr3_nt: TGTGCCAGCAGTTCCCAAGGACAGTACGAGCAGTACTTC

clone_size: -
cdr3_length: 14
j_call: TRBJ2-7
d_call: TRBD1
v_call: TRBV12-3/TRBV12-4
cdr3_aa: CASSLGDRRWEQYF
cdr3_nt: TGTGCCAGCAGTTTAGGGGACAGGCGCTGGGAGCAGTACTTC